This T cell receptor (beta chain) was recorded in a study of spatial heterogeneity in lung cancer. Study-level background: Raw sequencing reads included, on average, more than eight appearances of each unique TCR and UMI combination.

In regard to this clonotype: Its antigen is as yet unknown. For a library built for alpha chains, this beta chain is a stray read; little rests on its size.

Indicated time point: sample taken at primary tumor resection. The 60 to 90 donors had untreated early-stage non-small cell lung cancer. One entry per CDR3 protein, called by TCRdb with MiXCR from the 5' RACE reads. The repertoire holds roughly 18,000 distinct CDR3 sequences, with approximately 9.6% as singletons. Study-wide results and limits: Mutation tallies in tumors tracked expanded intratumoral alpha and beta TCR counts.

The source is a female donor with early-stage non-small cell lung cancer. The sequencing here drew on lung tumor tissue, taken at surgery.

The CDR3 loop is CASRGAGGYNEQFF. Here the CDR3 DNA reads TGTGCCAGCAGGGGAGCGGGGGGTTACAATGAGCAGTTCTTC. The V and J genes are TRBV12-3 or TRBV12-4 and TRBJ2-1; 9 bases agree with TRBD2. The CDR3 spans 14 residues. V lost 6 bases, J lost 4 bases, and 4 bases stayed unmatched.